This T cell receptor (beta chain) was recorded in a study of T cell changes during pregnancy in multiple sclerosis. Sequencing was performed with immunoSEQ multiplex PCR; in TCRdb, only in-frame clones are kept and a portion is missing. In the table there are some 60,000 clones, approximately 91% of which are singletons. The CDR3 has 19 amino acids. Germline V gene data show CDR1 as SGHTA and CDR2 as FQGTGA. After removal of 4 bases from V and 5 bases from J, the junction contained 14 bases not matched to a gene. This sample comprised CD4+ T cells from peripheral blood mononuclear cells, obtained in the first trimester of pregnancy. The sequence was collected from a female donor with multiple sclerosis, enrolled in a pregnancy study. J is TRBJ2-5 and V is TRBV7-3; 15 bases are shared with TRBD2. CDR3 protein: CASSCDLKGLAGGGETQYF. The CDR3 DNA sequence: TGTGCCAGCAGCTGCGACCTGAAGGGACTAGCGGGGGGTGGGGAGACCCAGTACTTC.